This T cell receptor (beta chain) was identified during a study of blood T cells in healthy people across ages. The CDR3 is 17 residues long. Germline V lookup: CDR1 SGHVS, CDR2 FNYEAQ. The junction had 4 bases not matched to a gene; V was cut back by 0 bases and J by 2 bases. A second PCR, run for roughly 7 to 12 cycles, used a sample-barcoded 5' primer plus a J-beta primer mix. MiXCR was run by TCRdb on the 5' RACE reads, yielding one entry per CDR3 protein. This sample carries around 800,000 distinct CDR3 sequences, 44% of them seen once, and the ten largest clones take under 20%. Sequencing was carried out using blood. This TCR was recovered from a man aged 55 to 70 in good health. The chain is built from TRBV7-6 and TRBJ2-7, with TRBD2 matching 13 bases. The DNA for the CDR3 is TGTGCCAGCAGCTTAGCCGGGACTAGCGGGGATACCTACGAGCAGTACTTC. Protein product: CASSLAGTSGDTYEQYF. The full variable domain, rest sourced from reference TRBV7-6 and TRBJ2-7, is GAGVSQSPRYKVTKRGQDVALRCDPISGHVSLYWYRQALGQGPEFLTYFNYEAQQDKSGLPNDRFSAERPEGSISTLTIQRTEQRDSAMYRCASSLAGTSGDTYEQYFGPGTRLTVT.